This TCR beta chain emerged from a study of beta chain features in type 1 diabetes listed by TCRdb under 2018. Broadly, across the study: No differences in mean age, gender distribution, total cell number or subset yield were found between patients and healthy donors. A total of roughly 110 million sorted cells were examined across all samples, and the number of cells per subset was strongly correlated with RNA yield. In the study, TCRB repertoires of sorted circulating CD4+ T cell subsets from recently diagnosed type 1 diabetes patients were compared with those of matched healthy donors. Whereas all 30 or so donors provided naive and central memory subsets, regulatory and stem cell-like memory subsets were isolated from just 8 patients and roughly 8 healthy donors. On the study overall, not on this receptor specifically: Patients with type 1 diabetes made fewer insertions and deleted more nucleotides at VDJ recombination sites, implying thymic rearrangement abnormalities. Naive, central memory and regulatory TCRB repertoires appeared to be more alike among patients than among healthy donors. Because cDNA rather than genomic DNA was sequenced, highly expressing activated cells could have been over-represented, although no difference in activation and CD3 levels was found between groups. Shorter templates might be favored by PCR, yet because patient and control samples were amplified and corrected together, any such skew would affect both groups equally. A moderate but significant shortening of TCRB CDR3 length was observed in type 1 diabetes patients in all four CD4+ subsets. Only small numbers of individuals were included in the HLA sub-analyses, which left unresolved whether HLA type had any influence on TCRB rearrangement.

Comment on this clone: Its antigen specificity is not known. Nothing much larger sits one base from this clone, and base qualities are not available.

The V end gives up 5 bases and the J end 5 bases, leaving 12 bases in the junction not matched to a gene. The CDR3 runs 16 residues from the cysteine to the phenylalanine. Only the CDR3 part of the read is kept: 48 bases, read in frame from the first base. The germline V gene provides CDR1 LGHNT and CDR2 FRNRAP. Each donor gave one peripheral blood draw, averaging around 120 mL, which was collected into heparinised tubes. Using a panel that included CD45RO, CCR7, CD25, CD127, CD95 and CD27, naive, central memory, regulatory and stem cell-like memory CD4+ T cells were sorted on a BD FACSAria II. All sorted populations exceeded 95% purity. PBMCs were isolated right away by Lymphoprep density gradient centrifugation and were stained directly, without culture. Samples were stained and sorted in pairs, with one healthy donor and one patient per experiment, so that batch effects were minimized. The entire amount of isolated RNA was reverse transcribed using the High Capacity cDNA Reverse Transcription Kit, so the sequenced TCRB transcripts were expressed ones. Deep immunoSEQ sequencing was applied to naive, central memory and regulatory T cell samples, giving an average of roughly 3.5 million total reads per sample. Sorted cells were lysed in RLT buffer and RNA was extracted with DNase-treated RNeasy Micro or Mini kits, depending on cell number. To prevent cross-contamination, every cell subset was processed on its own, while patient and healthy donor samples were processed together. TCRB sequences were amplified from cDNA with the immunoSEQ multiplex PCR, producing 87-bp fragments spanning the CDR3 region. Sequencing of the amplicons was performed on the Illumina HiSeq platform. The authors' analysis ran thus. PCR bias was computationally corrected using synthetic template baselines, reads within Hamming distance 2 were collapsed, and singletons that could not be merged were discarded. Reads were aligned to IMGT to assign V, D and J genes, CDR3 length, and insertions or deletions at six rearrangement sites. Within each subset, clonotype counts were normalized to the number of sorted cells before true diversity and Gini coefficients were calculated with the tcR R package. The overlap coefficient, calculated on TCRB nucleotide sequences, was used to measure repertoire sharing. Out-of-frame TCRB sequences from naive cells were analyzed as a proxy for the pre-selection repertoire. Sourced from immuneACCESS, this table was stored by TCRdb with only in-frame sequences that have V and J called. A share of the clones is absent; for the studies checked, an unresolved V gene accounts for under half, and the remainder has no known explanation. That table supplies the V and J calls and clone size; D and trimming were determined from the DNA. This sample lists about 900,000 clones; roughly 17% were detected once. The leading ten clones occupy 0.02% to 0.025% of the sample.

The rearrangement joined TRBV12-5 to TRBJ2-3; 8 junctional bases match TRBD1. The receptor was derived from a woman between 18 and 30 years old in good health. The sequencing sample was made of naive CD4+ T cells from blood. The cell subset or site label, as the study defines it: true naive CD4+ T cells. The nucleotides read TGTGCTAGTGGTCTCCAGGGGGCACCTACGGGAGATACGCAGTATTTT. The translation is CASGLQGAPTGDTQYF.